The rows below give T cell receptor beta chains drawn from one sample of a study of blood T cell repertoires in COVID-19. TCRdb's copy holds only in-frame clones and misses some; the assay was immunoSEQ multiplex PCR. The table includes about 190,000 clones, roughly 83% detected once. Specimen: PBMCs or T cells enriched from blood (not recorded which). Receptors were obtained from a woman between 25 and 40 years old who had recovered from COVID-19. CDR3s include the opening cysteine and the closing phenylalanine or tryptophan. D genes are given only for firm matches. Size is stated for part of the rows, as once, few or many counts, or as a class when the clone is expanded.

>TRBJ1-3|-|-|TRBV28
CASSLNRAGNTIYF
TGTGCCAGCAGTTTAAACAGGGCTGGAAACACCATATATTTT
>TRBJ2-3|TRBD1|-|TRBV3-1/TRBV3-2
CASSQDGTGGPSGTDTQYF
TGTGCCAGCAGCCAAGATGGGACAGGGGGCCCCTCGGGCACAGATACGCAGTATTTT
>TRBJ2-1|-|-|TRBV5-1
CASSLAGAGATLYEQFF
TGCGCCAGCAGCTTGGCGGGGGCGGGAGCGACTTTGTATGAGCAGTTCTTC
>TRBJ1-2|-|-|TRBV19
CASSPQARLGYGYTF
TGTGCCAGTAGTCCCCAGGCCAGATTGGGCTATGGCTACACCTTC
>TRBJ1-1|-|-|TRBV2
CASSELGAGNTEAFF
TGTGCCAGCAGTGAATTGGGCGCCGGAAACACTGAAGCTTTCTTT
>TRBJ2-3|-|-|TRBV19
CASSIGVSESDTQYF
TGTGCCAGTAGCATCGGGGTATCGGAGTCAGATACGCAGTATTTT
>TRBJ1-2|TRBD1|-|TRBV4-2
CASSHPGQGSLGYTF
TGTGCCAGCAGCCATCCGGGACAGGGTTCGCTGGGCTACACCTTC
>TRBJ2-4|TRBD1|-|TRBV7-8
CASSGGTGGGGNIQYF
TGTGCCAGCAGCGGCGGGACAGGGGGCGGTGGAAACATTCAGTACTTC
>TRBJ1-1|TRBD1|-|TRBV11-2
CASSPQGEGAPEAFF
TGTGCCAGCAGCCCACAGGGGGAGGGGGCACCTGAAGCTTTCTTT
>TRBJ1-1|TRBD1|-|TRBV19
CASSIGQVNTEAFF
TGTGCCAGTAGTATCGGACAGGTCAACACTGAAGCTTTCTTT
>TRBJ1-2|TRBD1|-|TRBV6-5
CGTGGGYGYTF
TGTGGGACAGGAGGGGGGTATGGCTACACCTTC
>TRBJ2-3|TRBD2|-|TRBV5-5
CASSLVAGTQYF
TGTGCCAGCAGCTTGGTAGCGGGGACGCAGTATTTT
>TRBJ2-2|TRBD1|-|TRBV5-8
CASRGTGWTGELFF
TGTGCCAGCAGGGGGACAGGGTGGACCGGGGAGCTGTTTTTT
>TRBJ2-7|-|-|TRBV2
CASKGTYYEQYF
TGTGCCAGCAAGGGGACTTACTACGAGCAGTACTTC
>TRBJ1-3|-|-|TRBV5-1
CASSLASGLGNTIYF
TGCGCCAGCAGCTTGGCATCAGGGCTCGGAAACACCATATATTTT
>TRBJ2-3|TRBD2|-|TRBV5-4
CASSPGTSGSPSTDTQYF
TGTGCCAGCAGCCCCGGGACTAGCGGGAGCCCTAGCACAGATACGCAGTATTTT
>TRBJ1-6|-|-|TRBV15
CATSRDQYEQNNSPLHF
TGTGCCACCAGCAGAGATCAATATGAACAGAATAATTCACCCCTCCACTTT
>TRBJ2-7|-|once|TRBV7-2
CASSSLGNLLSYEQYF
TGTGCCAGCAGCTCGTTGGGTAACCTACTATCCTACGAGCAGTACTTC
>TRBJ2-3|TRBD2|-|TRBV10-1
CASSEANLAGATDTQYF
TGCGCCAGCAGTGAGGCAAACCTAGCGGGGGCCACAGATACGCAGTATTTT